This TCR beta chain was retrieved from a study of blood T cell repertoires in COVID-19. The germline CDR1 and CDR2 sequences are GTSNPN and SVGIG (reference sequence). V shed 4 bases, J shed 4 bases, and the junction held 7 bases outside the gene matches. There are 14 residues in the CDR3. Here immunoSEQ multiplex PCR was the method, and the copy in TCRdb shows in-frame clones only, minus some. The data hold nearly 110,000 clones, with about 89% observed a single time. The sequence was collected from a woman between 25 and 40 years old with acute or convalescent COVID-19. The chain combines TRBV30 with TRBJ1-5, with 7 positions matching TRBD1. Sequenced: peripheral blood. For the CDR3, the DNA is TGTGCCTGGACAAAGACAGGGAGGAATCAGCCCCAGCATTTT. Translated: CAWTKTGRNQPQHF.